Sequencing of this TCR beta chain was carried out in a study of response to subunit inactivated influenza vaccine. Study-wide findings and caveats: It was the authors' suggestion that each seasonal influenza vaccination recruits few new T cells.

V lost 4 bases and J 8 bases, leaving 14 bases between the germline ends. Germline V gene data show CDR1 as SEHNR and CDR2 as FQNEAQ (reference sequence). The CDR3 length is 13 residues. TCRdb re-called the RT-PCR reads with MiXCR, one entry per CDR3 protein. Of roughly 570,000 distinct CDR3 sequences in the sample, roughly 13% were seen once. This clonotype was counted a few times. Its matching antigen is unknown. V is TRBV7-9 and J is TRBJ1-1; D may be TRBD1 (6 bases). The sequence derives from a man aged 50-59 years who received an inactivated influenza vaccine. The sequencing used PBMCs from blood, collected about 6 weeks after vaccination. The CDR3 loop reads CASSWDTGPEAFF. The CDR3 DNA sequence: TGTGCCAGCAGCTGGGACACTGGTCCCGAAGCTTTCTTT. Filled out from reference TRBV7-9 and TRBJ1-1, the complete variable domain reads DTGVSQNPRHKITKRGQNVTFRCDPISEHNRLYWYRQTLGQGPEFLTYFQNEAQLEKSRLLSDRFSAERPKGSFSTLEIQRTEQGDSAMYLCASSWDTGPEAFFGQGTRLTVV.